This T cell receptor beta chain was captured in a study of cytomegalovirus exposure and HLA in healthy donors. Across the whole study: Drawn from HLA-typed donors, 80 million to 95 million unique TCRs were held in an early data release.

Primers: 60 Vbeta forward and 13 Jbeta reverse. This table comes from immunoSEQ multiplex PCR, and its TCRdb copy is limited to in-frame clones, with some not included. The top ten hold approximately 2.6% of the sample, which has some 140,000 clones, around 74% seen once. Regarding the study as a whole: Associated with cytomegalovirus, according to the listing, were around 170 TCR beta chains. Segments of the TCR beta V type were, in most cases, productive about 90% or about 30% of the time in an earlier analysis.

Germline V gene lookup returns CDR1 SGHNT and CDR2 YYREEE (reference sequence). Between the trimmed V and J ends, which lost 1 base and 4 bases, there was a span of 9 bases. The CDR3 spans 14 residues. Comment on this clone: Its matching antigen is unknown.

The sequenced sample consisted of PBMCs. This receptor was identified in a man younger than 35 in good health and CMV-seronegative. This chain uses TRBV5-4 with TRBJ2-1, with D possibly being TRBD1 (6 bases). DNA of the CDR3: TGTGCCAGCAGCTTGACCGGGACATACAATGAGCAGTTCTTC. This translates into CASSLTGTYNEQFF. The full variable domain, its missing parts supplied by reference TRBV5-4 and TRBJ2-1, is ETGVTQSPTHLIKTRGQQVTLRCSSQSGHNTVSWYQQALGQGPQFIFQYYREEENGRGNFPPRFSGLQFPNYSSELNVNALELDDSALYLCASSLTGTYNEQFFGPGTRLTVL.